This entry lists 4 T cell receptor beta chains sequenced from one sample in a study of cytomegalovirus exposure and HLA in healthy donors. The PCR had 60 Vbeta and 13 Jbeta primers. TCRdb's table, derived via immunoSEQ multiplex PCR, lists solely in-frame clones and lacks some. Found here are under 200,000 clones, about 86% of them singletons; the top ten hold roughly 2.1%. The sequencing input was PBMCs. Receptor source: a woman aged 18-29 years in good health and CMV-seropositive.

In DNA form, the CDR3 reads TGTGCCAGCGAGGGCGGTACCTACGAGCAGTACTTC. Amino acids: CASEGGTYEQYF. The gene calls are TRBV5-6 and TRBJ2-7, with a tentative D call TRBD2 (5 bases). The CDR3 is 12 residues long. Germline CDR1 reads SGHDT; CDR2 reads YYEEEE. V was cut by 7 bases and J by 2 bases, with 10 bases left in between.

The V and J genes are TRBV4-2 and TRBJ2-5; 10 bases align to TRBD2. V trimming: 1 base; J trimming: 2 bases; junction bases outside the gene matches: 7. Germline lookup yields CDR1 LGHNA and CDR2 YNFKEQ. The CDR3 length is 17 residues. The CDR3 region is CASSQVQTSGAQETQYF. The CDR3 nucleotides are TGTGCCAGCAGCCAAGTTCAAACTAGCGGGGCGCAAGAGACCCAGTACTTC.

CDR3 sequence reads: CASKQGAGEETQYF. CDR3 nucleotides: TGTGCCAGTAAACAGGGGGCCGGTGAGGAGACCCAGTACTTC. The rearrangement joins TRBV6-1 to TRBJ2-5, with 9 bases that match TRBD1. The junction had 10 bases not matched to a gene; V was cut back by 9 bases and J by 5 bases. The CDR3 loop spans 14 amino acids. Germline CDR1 MNHNS, CDR2 SASEGT.

This clone was counted a few times. The V and J genes are TRBV7-2 and TRBJ2-3, with TRBD2 as a possible D gene (6 bases). The CDR3 contains 15 residues. The ends were cut back, 3 bases at V and 6 bases at J, with 16 bases in the middle. Germline CDR1 and CDR2: SGHTA and FQGNSA. The chain's CDR3 is CASSLEGTFVDTQYF. The CDR3 DNA sequence: TGTGCCAGCAGCTTGGAAGGGACTTTCGTGGATACGCAGTATTTT.